The 16 T cell receptor beta chains below were found in one sample sequenced in a study of blood T cell repertoires in COVID-19. Produced via immunoSEQ multiplex PCR; TCRdb's table is partial and in-frame only. The repertoire holds about 140,000 clones, with around 90% as singletons. What was sequenced was peripheral blood. The receptor source for this set is a man in his 60s with active or convalescent COVID-19.

This clone was seen only once. CDR3 protein: CATSSTGTSRYNEQFF. The CDR3 bases are TGTGCCACCAGCAGTACCGGGACTAGCCGTTACAATGAGCAGTTCTTC. This chain links TRBV15 with TRBJ2-1; 9 nucleotides line up with TRBD2. The germline gives CDR1 LNHNV, CDR2 YYDKDF (reference sequence). V shed 3 bases and J 4 bases; nucleotides not matched to a gene: 7. This CDR3 has 16 residues.

This chain joins TRBV6-1 and TRBJ2-6; TRBD1 aligns across 8 bases. Germline CDR1 MNHNS, CDR2 SASEGT. The CDR3 consists of 18 residues. With V trimmed by 4 bases and J by 2 bases, 10 bases remained unmatched. The CDR3 nucleotides read TGTGCCAGCAGTGTTACCGGGACAGGATTCGCTGGGGCCAACGTCCTGACTTTC. As protein: CASSVTGTGFAGANVLTF.

The CDR3 region is CASSYDRGRDGELFF. The CDR3 region has the DNA TGTGCCAGCAGCTACGACAGGGGGCGCGACGGGGAGCTGTTTTTT. The chain employs TRBV11-1 and TRBJ2-2, with 10 bases lining up with TRBD1. V lost 4 bases to trimming and J lost 7 bases; unmatched junction nucleotides: 6. Germline loops: CDR1 SGHAT, CDR2 FQDESV (reference sequence). The CDR3 is made up of 15 amino acids. Combining the CDR3 with reference TRBV11-1 and TRBJ2-2 gives the whole variable domain EAEVAQSPRYKITEKSQAVAFWCDPISGHATLYWYRQILGQGPELLVQFQDESVVDDSQLPKDRFSAERLKGVDSTLKIQPAELGDSAMYLCASSYDRGRDGELFFGEGSRLTVL.

The V call is TRBV11-2, the J call TRBJ2-7; possibly TRBD1 for D (5 bases). This CDR3 has 14 residues. The V gene's germline CDR1 is SGHAT and CDR2 FQNNGV. V lost 5 bases, J lost 3 bases, and 14 bases lay in between. CDR3 sequence reads: CASSQFLTDYEQYF. Here the CDR3 DNA reads TGTGCCAGCAGCCAATTTTTGACAGACTACGAGCAGTACTTC.

V and J are TRBV6-5 and TRBJ1-2; 10 bases map to TRBD1. The J segment lost 8 bases and the V segment lost 8 bases, leaving 14 bases of the junction unmatched. The CDR3 has 15 residues. Germline V gene lookup returns CDR1 MNHEY and CDR2 SVGAGI. The CDR3 here is CASLGVTGGWKGYTF. The CDR3, as DNA: TGTGCCAGCTTAGGCGTGACAGGGGGCTGGAAAGGCTACACCTTC.

This clone was seen a single time. This chain connects TRBV3-1 (or the pseudogene TRBV3-2) to TRBJ2-7; D perhaps matches TRBD2 (5 bases). V lost 4 bases, J lost 0 bases, and 16 bases lay in between. The CDR3 covers 16 residues. Looked up from germline, CDR1 is LGHDT and CDR2 is YNNKEL (reference sequence). CDR3 amino acids: CASSPALLGSSYEQYF. DNA of the CDR3: TGTGCCAGCAGCCCTGCCCTACTAGGAAGCTCCTACGAGCAGTACTTC.

This chain links TRBV7-8 with TRBJ2-3; 7 bases match TRBD2. V trimming: 2 bases; J trimming: 9 bases; junction bases outside the gene matches: 8. Germline V gene data show CDR1 as SGHVS and CDR2 as FQNEAQ. This CDR3 spans 14 amino acids. CDR3 sequence: CASSLLAALKTQYF. CDR3 nucleotide sequence: TGTGCCAGCAGCTTACTAGCGGCCCTAAAGACGCAGTATTTT.

This chain links TRBV27 with TRBJ2-6, with a possible D match to TRBD1 (6 bases). Per the germline V gene, CDR1 is MNHEY and CDR2 is SMNVEV (reference sequence). Trimming cost V 5 bases and J 0 bases, with 14 bases left between them. This CDR3 has 17 amino acids. The CDR3 sequence is CASSSQTGYSGANVLTF. The CDR3, as DNA: TGTGCCAGCAGTAGTCAGACAGGCTACTCTGGGGCCAACGTCCTGACTTTC. The full variable domain, with the rest looked up from reference TRBV27 and TRBJ2-6, is EAQVTQNPRYLITVTGKKLTVTCSQNMNHEYMSWYRQDPGLGLRQIYYSMNVEVTDKGDVPEGYKVSRKEKRNFPLILESPSPNQTSLYFCASSSQTGYSGANVLTFGAGSRLTVL.

The chain uses TRBV24-1 and TRBJ2-3; weak D call: TRBD2 (6 bases). V was trimmed by 4 bases and J by 0 bases, leaving 16 bases between them. CDR1 and CDR2 from the germline V gene are KGHDR and SFDVKD. The CDR3 has 17 residues. CDR3 amino acids: CATSDSPKAGSTDTQYF. The CDR3, as DNA: TGTGCCACCAGTGACTCCCCCAAAGCGGGTAGCACAGATACGCAGTATTTT.

Regarding this clone: No DNA is shown, since the ends of the CDR3 on it are uncertain; the CDR3 is the one TCRdb lists. J is TRBJ1-2 and V is TRBV4-2; TRBD1, the table's D call, was not compared with the DNA. Ends included, the CDR3 has 12 residues. From germline, CDR1 is LGHNA and CDR2 YNFKEQ. The CDR3 protein is CASSQVGTGSFF.

The CDR3 sequence is CATSEASGFYNEQFF. The CDR3 DNA sequence: TGTGCCACCAGTGAAGCTAGCGGTTTTTACAATGAGCAGTTCTTC. The chain has TRBV24-1 and TRBJ2-1, with 7 bases lining up with TRBD2. CDR1 and CDR2 (germline): KGHDR, SFDVKD. After removal of 4 bases from V and 4 bases from J, the junction contained 6 bases not matched to a gene. This CDR3 spans 15 amino acids.

This clone was detected only once. The chain employs TRBV15 and TRBJ1-3, with D possibly being TRBD1 (6 bases). V was shortened by 0 bases and J by 3 bases, with 18 bases between the two germline ends. The CDR3 has 18 residues. In germline, CDR1 is LNHNV, CDR2 YYDKDF (reference sequence). For the CDR3, the DNA is TGTGCCACCAGCAGAGATGATGGACAGACTTTAATTGGAAACACCATATATTTT. It is translated as CATSRDDGQTLIGNTIYF.

The V gene is TRBV6-1, the J gene TRBJ2-5; TRBD2 matches at 11 bases. CDR3 length equals 16 residues. J lost 1 base, V lost 2 bases, and 3 bases had no gene match. CDR1 MNHNS and CDR2 SASEGT come from the germline V gene. CDR3 loop: CASSENLAGGQETQYF. The CDR3 coding sequence is TGTGCCAGCAGTGAAAACCTAGCGGGAGGCCAAGAGACCCAGTACTTC.

The J gene is TRBJ2-3, the V gene TRBV18; 8 nucleotides match TRBD2. V was clipped by 5 bases and J by 3 bases; unmatched bases: 4. Germline lookup yields CDR1 KGHSH and CDR2 LQKENI. This CDR3 has 14 amino acids. In nucleotides, the CDR3 is TGTGCCAGCTCAATTACTAGCGGAACAGATACGCAGTATTTT. Protein product: CASSITSGTDTQYF.

The chain combines TRBV4-2 with TRBJ2-1, with TRBD2 matching over 7 bases. This CDR3 contains 15 residues. Germline CDR1 LGHNA, CDR2 YNFKEQ. Trimming cost V 4 bases and J 9 bases; bases outside gene matches: 12. The CDR3, as DNA: TGTGCCAGCAGCCCTGGGACGGGGGGATCGGGTGAGCAGTTCTTC. This sequence encodes CASSPGTGGSGEQFF.

The chain couples TRBV9 to TRBJ2-1, with 12 bases identical to TRBD2. The CDR3 is made up of 16 amino acids. The V gene end was trimmed by 3 bases and the J gene end by 8 bases; junction bases not matched to a gene: 9. The germline V gene encodes CDR1 SGDLS and CDR2 YYNGEE. The DNA for the CDR3 is TGTGCCAGCAGCGGCCCTCTAGCGGGAGGGGGCCATGAGCAGTTCTTC. Its translation: CASSGPLAGGGHEQFF.